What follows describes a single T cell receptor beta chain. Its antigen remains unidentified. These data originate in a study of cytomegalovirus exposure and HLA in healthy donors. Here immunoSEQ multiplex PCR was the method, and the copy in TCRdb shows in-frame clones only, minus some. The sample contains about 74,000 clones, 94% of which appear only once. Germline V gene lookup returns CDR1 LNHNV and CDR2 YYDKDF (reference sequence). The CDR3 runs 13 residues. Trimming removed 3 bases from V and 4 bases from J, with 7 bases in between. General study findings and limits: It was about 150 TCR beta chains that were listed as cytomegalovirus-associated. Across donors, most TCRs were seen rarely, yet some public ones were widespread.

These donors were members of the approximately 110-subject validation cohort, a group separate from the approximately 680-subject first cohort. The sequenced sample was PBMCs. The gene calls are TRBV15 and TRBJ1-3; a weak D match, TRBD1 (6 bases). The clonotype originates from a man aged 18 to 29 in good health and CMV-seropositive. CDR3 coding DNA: TGTGCCACCAGCAGCGACAGGGGAAACACCATATATTTT. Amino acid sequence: CATSSDRGNTIYF. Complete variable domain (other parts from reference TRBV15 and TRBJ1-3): DAMVIQNPRYQVTQFGKPVTLSCSQTLNHNVMYWYQQKSSQAPKLLFHYYDKDFNNEADTPDNFQSRRPNTSFCFLDIRSPGLGDTAMYLCATSSDRGNTIYFGEGSWLTVV.